The sequence of this T cell receptor gamma chain was determined in a study of gamma delta lymphoproliferative disorders and STAT genes. In the study overall: Delta-chain libraries followed the EuroClonality-NGS standard operating procedure. Overall study findings and caveats: Delta repertoires did not separate groups, but patient gamma repertoires clustered apart.

Genomic DNA from isolated PBMCs served as the sequencing template. TCRdb re-called clones from the multiplex PCR reads via CATT. Of hundreds of gamma-chain clones listed, 30% are singletons. Concerning this clone itself: Its antigen is undetermined.

CDR3 length: 11 residues. The junction had 9 bases not matched to a gene; V was cut back by 8 bases and J by 10 bases. Sequenced material: blood. This rearrangement joins TRGV10 to TRGJ1 or TRGJ2. The J gene is not listed in TCRdb, so it was assigned here from a DNA match to germline. TRGV10 is designated an ORF whose function remains uncertain. The clonotype comes from a human donor in good health. DNA of the CDR3: TGTGCTGCGTGGGATCCTGGGAAGAAACTCTTT. It translates to CAAWDPGKKLF.